One and the same sample provided the 7 T cell receptor beta chains below, sequenced in a study of OX40 agonist ivuxolimab in advanced cancers. Sequenced by immunoSEQ multiplex PCR; TCRdb stores in-frame clones only, minus some. The table lists roughly 76,000 clones, roughly 86% of them singletons. The sample was CD4+ or CD8+ T cells sorted from blood, taken in a trial of the OX40 agonist ivuxolimab. The source of these receptors is an adult with an advanced solid tumor such as melanoma, head and neck, liver or kidney cancer.

The rearrangement uses TRBV9 and TRBJ1-1; 7 nucleotides line up with TRBD1. The CDR3 is 15 residues long. V gave up 4 bases and J gave up 4 bases; unmatched junction bases: 10. Germline V gives CDR1 SGDLS, CDR2 YYNGEE. The CDR3 DNA reads TGTGCCAGCAGCAAAGTCGGGACAGTAGGCACTGAAGCTTTCTTT. It specifies CASSKVGTVGTEAFF. The full variable domain, in which reference TRBV9 and TRBJ1-1 provide the parts outside the CDR3, is DSGVTQTPKHLITATGQRVTLRCSPRSGDLSVYWYQQSLDQGLQFLIQYYNGEERAKGNILERFSAQQFPDLHSELNLSSLELGDSALYFCASSKVGTVGTEAFFGQGTRLTVV.

V and J are TRBV2 and TRBJ1-3, with unresolved D. V was trimmed by 6 bases and J by 4 bases, leaving 7 bases between them. This CDR3 has 12 amino acids. Germline values: CDR1 SNHLY, CDR2 FYNNEI. Here the CDR3 DNA reads TGTGCCAGCAGCGCACAGGGAAACACCATATATTTT. Amino acid sequence: CASSAQGNTIYF.

The V gene is TRBV5-5, the J gene TRBJ1-4, with TRBD1 identical over 8 bases. J was trimmed by 8 bases and V by 0 bases; bases with no gene match: 6. Looked up from germline, CDR1 is SGHKS and CDR2 is YYEKEE (reference sequence). The CDR3 extends over 15 amino acids. The CDR3 sequence is CASSLAGTGGEKLFF. CDR3 sequence (DNA): TGTGCCAGCAGCTTGGCGGGGACAGGCGGGGAAAAACTGTTTTTT.

This chain joins TRBV5-1 and TRBJ1-1; D might be TRBD1 (6 bases). Germline lookup yields CDR1 SGHRS and CDR2 YFSETQ. The germline V and J ends were trimmed by 2 bases and 5 bases, with 13 bases remaining between them. This CDR3 is 14 amino acids long. This CDR3 is CASSLRERGTEAFF. CDR3 coding DNA: TGCGCCAGCAGCTTACGGGAAAGGGGGACTGAAGCTTTCTTT.

The CDR3 nucleotides are TGTGCCAGCAATCGGGGTGGCAGAACCTATGGCTACACCTTC. Amino acids: CASNRGGRTYGYTF. The chain has TRBV2 and TRBJ1-2; D remains ambiguous. V was shortened by 7 bases and J by 4 bases, with 16 bases between the two germline ends. CDR1 is SNHLY and CDR2 is FYNNEI in the germline V gene. The CDR3 loop spans 14 amino acids. Full variable domain (remainder filled in from reference TRBV2 and TRBJ1-2): EPEVTQTPSHQVTQMGQEVILRCVPISNHLYFYWYRQILGQKVEFLVSFYNNEISEKSEIFDDQFSVERPDGSNFTLKIRSTKLEDSAMYFCASNRGGRTYGYTFGSGTRLTVV.

This chain joins TRBV28 and TRBJ2-7; D is undetermined. Deletions cut 8 bases from V and 6 bases from J, with 11 bases between. The germline V gene encodes CDR1 MDHEN and CDR2 SYDVKM. CDR3 length: 11 amino acids. CDR3 nucleotides: TGTGCCAGCTTGGCCCAAGGCGAGCAGTACTTC. Translated, it gives CASLAQGEQYF.

V usage is TRBV5-4 and J usage is TRBJ2-2, with a weak D call TRBD1 (5 bases). In germline, CDR1 is SGHNT, CDR2 YYREEE (reference sequence). V was shortened by 3 bases and J by 4 bases, with 10 bases between the two germline ends. The CDR3 loop spans 14 amino acids. The CDR3 loop is CASSSFDSTGELFF. The CDR3 DNA follows: TGTGCCAGCAGCTCCTTTGACAGCACCGGGGAGCTGTTTTTT.